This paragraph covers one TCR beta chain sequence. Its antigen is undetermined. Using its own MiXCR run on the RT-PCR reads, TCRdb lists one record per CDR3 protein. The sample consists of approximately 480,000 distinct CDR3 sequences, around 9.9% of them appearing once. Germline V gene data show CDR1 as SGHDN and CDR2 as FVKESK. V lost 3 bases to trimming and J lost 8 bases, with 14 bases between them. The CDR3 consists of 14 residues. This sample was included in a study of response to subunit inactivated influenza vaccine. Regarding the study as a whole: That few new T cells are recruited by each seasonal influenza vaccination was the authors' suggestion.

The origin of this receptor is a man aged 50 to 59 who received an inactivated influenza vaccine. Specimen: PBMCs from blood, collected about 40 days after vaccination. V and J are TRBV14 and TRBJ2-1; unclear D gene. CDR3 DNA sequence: TGTGCCAGCAGCCACGATGAAACCTTCGATGAGCAGTTCTTC. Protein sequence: CASSHDETFDEQFF. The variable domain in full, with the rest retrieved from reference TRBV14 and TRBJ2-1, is EAGVTQFPSHSVIEKGQTVTLRCDPISGHDNLYWYRRVMGKEIKFLLHFVKESKQDESGMPNNRFLAERTGGTYSTLKVQPAELEDSGVYFCASSHDETFDEQFFGPGTRLTVL.